Listed here are 22 T cell receptor beta chains from one sample, sequenced in a study of Graves' ophthalmopathy and Graves' hyperthyroidism. RNA served as the template for amplifying TCR beta CDR3 regions. The first-round RT-PCR employed HTBI primers together with the Qiagen OneStep RT-PCR kit. A multiplex PCR was then performed as the second round. TCRdb re-analysed the multiplex PCR reads in MiXCR, keeping a single row per CDR3 protein. The table lists about 740,000 distinct CDR3 sequences, approximately 40% of them singletons, with 40% to 55% in the top ten. The material sequenced was peripheral blood. The receptor source for this set is an adult man with Graves' ophthalmopathy.

This clonotype was detected ten times or more. The chain couples TRBV12-3 or TRBV12-4 to TRBJ2-5; D remains ambiguous. V was pared by 5 bases and J by 4 bases, with 11 bases between. CDR3 length: 13 amino acids. For the CDR3, the DNA is TGTGCCAGCAGTGCAGACGTCCGAGAGACCCAGTACTTC. Its protein is CASSADVRETQYF.

The rearrangement links TRBV9 to TRBJ2-3; no clear D gene. CDR1 is SGDLS and CDR2 is YYNGEE in the germline V gene. This CDR3 comprises 12 residues. Trimming took off 2 bases at V and 5 bases at J, with 6 bases between the two ends. The CDR3 region is CASSVLGDTQYF. DNA for the CDR3: TGTGCCAGCAGCGTTCTTGGAGATACGCAGTATTTT. The full variable domain, completed using reference TRBV9 and TRBJ2-3, is DSGVTQTPKHLITATGQRVTLRCSPRSGDLSVYWYQQSLDQGLQFLIQYYNGEERAKGNILERFSAQQFPDLHSELNLSSLELGDSALYFCASSVLGDTQYFGPGTRLTVL.

This clonotype was detected a few times. The chain combines TRBV24-1 with TRBJ2-7; 9 nucleotides agree with TRBD1. J gave up 6 bases and V 4 bases, and 6 bases lay outside the gene matches. Germline V gene sequence: CDR1 KGHDR, CDR2 SFDVKD. The CDR3 is 14 amino acids. The chain's CDR3 is CATSDPGQGGEQYF. CDR3 nucleotide sequence: TGTGCCACCAGTGACCCGGGACAGGGAGGCGAGCAGTACTTC.

This clonotype has ten or more counts. The chain recombines TRBV19 with TRBJ2-5; no clear D gene. The CDR3 runs 13 residues. V was trimmed by 4 bases and J by 5 bases, leaving 11 bases between them. In germline, CDR1 is LNHDA, CDR2 SQIVND (reference sequence). CDR3 residues: CASSTSTGETQYF. The DNA for the CDR3 is TGTGCCAGTAGTACGTCGACCGGGGAGACCCAGTACTTC.

This clonotype was picked up one time. V and J are TRBV20-1 and TRBJ2-2; 13 bases are a match to TRBD2. Germline V gene lookup returns CDR1 DFQATT and CDR2 SNEGSKA (reference sequence). Trimming removed 1 base from V and 4 bases from J; junction bases left unmatched: 9. The CDR3 spans 18 residues. CDR3 protein: CSARGALLAGGVTGELFF. The CDR3 coding sequence is TGCAGTGCTAGAGGGGCCTTACTAGCGGGGGGGGTCACCGGGGAGCTGTTTTTT.

The table lists this clonotype with many counts. A junction end diverges from the germline sequence, so it may reflect a read error. This chain links TRBV7-2 with TRBJ2-7; D may be TRBD2 (6 bases). Germline V CDR1 and CDR2: SGHTA, FQGNSA. The length of the CDR3 is 14 residues. CDR3 nucleotide sequence: TGTGCCAGCAGAATTACTAGCCTTGCATACGAACAGTACTTC. Its protein product is CASRITSLAYEQYF. Full variable domain (missing parts from reference TRBV7-2 and TRBJ2-7): GAGVSQSPSNKVTEKGKDVELRCDPISGHTALYWYRQSLGQGLEFLIYFQGNSAPDKSGLPSDRFSAERTGGSVSTLTIQRTQQEDSAVYLCASRITSLAYEQYFGPGTRLTVT.

The V gene is TRBV2, the J gene TRBJ1-2; D gene ambiguous. CDR3 length: 12 residues. Germline CDR1 reads SNHLY; CDR2 reads FYNNEI. CDR3 amino acids: CASGLAPGGYTF. CDR3 coding DNA: TGTGCTAGTGGTTTGGCCCCTGGAGGCTACACCTTC.

This clonotype was counted many times. The rearrangement links TRBV11-2 to TRBJ2-7; no reliable D call. CDR1 SGHAT and CDR2 FQNNGV come from the germline V gene. V lost 0 bases, J lost 6 bases, and 9 bases lay in between. The CDR3 spans 13 residues. The CDR3 is CASSLDPGAEQYF. CDR3 bases: TGTGCCAGCAGCTTAGACCCCGGAGCCGAGCAGTACTTC.

This chain connects TRBV29-1 to TRBJ2-3, with 10 bases matching TRBD2. Germline V gene lookup returns CDR1 SQVTM and CDR2 ANQGSEA. The length of the CDR3 is 14 residues. The trim removed 4 bases at V and 3 bases at J, leaving 4 bases unmatched. This CDR3 is CSVGQRGGTDTQYF. In DNA, the CDR3 is TGCAGCGTTGGGCAGCGGGGGGGTACAGATACGCAGTATTTT.

The rearrangement uses TRBV7-2 and TRBJ2-3; no definite D call. The CDR3 is 15 residues long. Germline-derived CDR1 and CDR2 are SGHTA and FQGNSA. The V end was cut by 1 base, the J end by 0 bases, with 8 bases between. CDR3 sequence (DNA): TGTGCCAGCAGCTTAGTCGGGTTTAGCACAGATACGCAGTATTTT. Protein: CASSLVGFSTDTQYF. The whole variable domain, remainder taken from reference TRBV7-2 and TRBJ2-3, is GAGVSQSPSNKVTEKGKDVELRCDPISGHTALYWYRQSLGQGLEFLIYFQGNSAPDKSGLPSDRFSAERTGGSVSTLTIQRTQQEDSAVYLCASSLVGFSTDTQYFGPGTRLTVL.

This clonotype was counted between two and nine times. The chain combines TRBV25-1 with TRBJ2-2; 9 bases are shared with TRBD2. V lost 3 bases, J lost 5 bases, and 7 bases stayed unmatched. The CDR3 consists of 16 residues. The germline V gene encodes CDR1 MGHDK and CDR2 SYGVNS. CDR3 sequence reads: CASSDGGRGYTGELFF. The CDR3 nucleotides read TGTGCCAGCAGTGATGGCGGGAGGGGGTATACCGGGGAGCTGTTTTTT.

The chain's CDR3 is CAHGPADTQYF. CDR3 nucleotides: TGTGCCCATGGCCCAGCGGATACGCAGTATTTT. J is TRBJ2-3 and V is TRBV19; unclear D gene. Trimming shortened V by 11 bases and J by 6 bases, and 12 bases separated the two germline ends. Germline V CDR1 and CDR2: LNHDA, SQIVND (reference sequence). The CDR3 runs 11 residues. Together with reference TRBV19 and TRBJ2-3, the CDR3 gives the full variable domain: DGGITQSPKYLFRKEGQNVTLSCEQNLNHDAMYWYRQDPGQGLRLIYYSQIVNDFQKGDIAEGYSVSREKKESFPLTVTSAQKNPTAFYLCAHGPADTQYFGPGTRLTVL.

The genes are TRBV4-3 and TRBJ2-7; 9 bases line up with TRBD1. CDR1 and CDR2 (germline): LGHNA, YSLEER. The V and J ends lost 3 bases and 4 bases, in that order; junction bases with no gene match: 7. The CDR3 consists of 15 residues. The CDR3, as DNA: TGCGCCAGCAGCCATCCGGGACAGGGAGCGTACGAGCAGTACTTC. Protein product: CASSHPGQGAYEQYF.

The J gene is TRBJ1-2, the V gene TRBV29-1; D possibly corresponds to TRBD1 (6 bases). Germline V gene lookup returns CDR1 SQVTM and CDR2 ANQGSEA. V was trimmed by 6 bases and J by 5 bases, leaving 16 bases between them. The CDR3 runs to 13 residues. As DNA, the CDR3 is TGCAGCGTCGTAACAGGGCTCGGGTATGGCTACACCTTC. Its protein is CSVVTGLGYGYTF.

This clonotype was counted at least ten times. V and J are TRBV24-1 and TRBJ2-7; 10 bases line up with TRBD2. CDR3 length equals 17 residues. Germline CDR1 KGHDR, CDR2 SFDVKD. J gave up 0 bases and V 5 bases, and 9 bases lay outside the gene matches. CDR3 loop: CATSVLIAGGSSYEQYF. CDR3 DNA: TGTGCCACCAGTGTCCTCATAGCGGGAGGAAGCTCCTACGAGCAGTACTTC.

J is TRBJ1-3 and V is TRBV30; 9 bases match TRBD1. V gave up 4 bases and J gave up 5 bases; unmatched junction bases: 6. Germline CDR1 GTSNPN, CDR2 SVGIG (reference sequence). The CDR3 is 14 amino acids. The CDR3 reads CAWNKGQGRNTIYF. CDR3 in DNA: TGTGCCTGGAATAAAGGACAGGGGAGAAACACCATATATTTT.

This clonotype was seen a single time. The J gene is TRBJ2-7, the V gene TRBV10-3; TRBD2 aligns across 8 bases. The CDR3 totals 13 residues. Germline CDR1 reads ENHRY; CDR2 reads SYGVKD. The ends lost 11 bases at V and 9 bases at J; junction bases unmatched: 15. The CDR3 loop reads CAVREGDHQGQYF. The CDR3 bases are TGTGCCGTCCGGGAGGGGGACCATCAGGGGCAGTACTTC.

This clonotype was found a few times. This chain connects TRBV12-3 or TRBV12-4 to TRBJ1-2, with unresolved D. V lost 7 bases to trimming and J lost 6 bases, with 18 bases between them. The CDR3 is made up of 14 amino acids. CDR3 DNA sequence: TGTGCCAGCACCACGGGCACTTCTGGGCATGGCTACACCTTC. Translation: CASTTGTSGHGYTF.

On this clonotype: The junction departs from germline at one end; a sequencing error may be responsible. The chain links TRBV12-3 or TRBV12-4 to TRBJ2-7; D gene unclear. The CDR3 sequence is 11 residues long. Written as DNA, the CDR3 is TGTGCCAGCAGTTTAGGGTCCGCCAGTTTCTTC. It specifies CASSLGSASFF.

This chain uses TRBV7-9 with TRBJ2-7; no clear D. Looked up from germline, CDR1 is SEHNR and CDR2 is FQNEAQ (reference sequence). Trimming left V 5 bases short and J 5 bases short, with 13 bases between. The CDR3 has 13 residues. The CDR3 sequence: CASSHDSADEQYF. CDR3 bases: TGTGCCAGCAGCCATGATTCCGCGGACGAGCAGTACTTC.

The V gene is TRBV11-1, the J gene TRBJ1-1; D gene uncertain. The CDR3 length is 17 residues. V lost 5 bases and J lost 1, with 20 bases in between. Germline V gene data show CDR1 as SGHAT and CDR2 as FQDESV (reference sequence). CDR3 in amino acids: CASSPMLGDRQNTEAFF. The DNA of the CDR3 is TGTGCCAGCAGCCCTATGCTCGGCGACCGGCAGAACACTGAAGCTTTCTTT. The full variable domain, rest sourced from reference TRBV11-1 and TRBJ1-1, is EAEVAQSPRYKITEKSQAVAFWCDPISGHATLYWYRQILGQGPELLVQFQDESVVDDSQLPKDRFSAERLKGVDSTLKIQPAELGDSAMYLCASSPMLGDRQNTEAFFGQGTRLTVV.

This clonotype has a count of ten or more. The chain employs TRBV24-1 and TRBJ1-3; D call uncertain. CDR1 and CDR2 (germline): KGHDR, SFDVKD. Trimming took off 0 bases at V and 4 bases at J, with 3 bases between the two ends. The CDR3 loop spans 13 amino acids. CDR3 residues: CATSDLHGNTIYF. In DNA, the CDR3 is TGTGCCACCAGTGATTTGCACGGAAACACCATATATTTT.